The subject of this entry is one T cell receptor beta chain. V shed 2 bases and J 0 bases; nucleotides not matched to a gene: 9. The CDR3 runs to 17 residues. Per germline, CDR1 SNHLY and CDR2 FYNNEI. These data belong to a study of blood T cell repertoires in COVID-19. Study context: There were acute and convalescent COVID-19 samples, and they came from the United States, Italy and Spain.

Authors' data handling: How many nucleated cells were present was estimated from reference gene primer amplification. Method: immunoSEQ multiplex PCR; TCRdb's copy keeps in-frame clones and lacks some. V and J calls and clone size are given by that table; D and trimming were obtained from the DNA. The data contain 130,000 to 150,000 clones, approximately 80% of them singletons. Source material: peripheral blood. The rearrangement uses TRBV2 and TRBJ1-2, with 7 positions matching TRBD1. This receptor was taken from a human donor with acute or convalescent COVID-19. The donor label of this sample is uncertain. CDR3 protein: CASSETEGQAANYGYTF. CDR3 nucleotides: TGTGCCAGCAGTGAAACGGAAGGACAGGCTGCTAACTATGGCTACACCTTC.